Listed here are 27 T cell receptor beta chains from one sample, sequenced in a study of CD8 T cells in Susac syndrome. The authors reverse transcribed about 0.45 to 1 ug RNA with random hexamers. TCRdb fed the immunoSEQ multiplex PCR reads into MiXCR, producing one record per CDR3 protein. The data contain fewer than 350,000 distinct CDR3 sequences, 92% of them seen just once; the ten biggest clones take up around 0.07%. The sequencing input was CD4+ T cells from PBMCs. All receptors derive from a human donor with multiple sclerosis.

This clonotype has just one count. This chain uses TRBV5-4 with TRBJ2-7; 7 bases map to TRBD2. The germline gives CDR1 SGHNT, CDR2 YYREEE (reference sequence). The V and J ends lost 4 bases and 3 bases, in that order; junction bases with no gene match: 10. The CDR3 is made up of 15 amino acids. CDR3 region: CASSPGGGEDYEQYF. For the CDR3, the DNA is TGTGCCAGCAGCCCGGGGGGAGGGGAGGACTACGAGCAGTACTTC.

In the case of this clonotype: One end of the junction fails to match germline, which may point to a read error. The J gene is TRBJ1-1, the V gene TRBV19, with D possibly TRBD1 on 5 matching bases. This CDR3 contains 14 residues. Germline V gene lookup returns CDR1 LNHDA and CDR2 SQIVND (reference sequence). For the CDR3, the DNA is TGTGCCAGTAGTATCCCCAGGGTGAACACTGAAGTTTTCTTT. Its translation: CASSIPRVNTEVFF.

This clonotype showed up just once. The V and J genes are TRBV9 and TRBJ1-1; D may be TRBD1 (5 bases). The CDR3 consists of 14 residues. Germline values: CDR1 SGDLS, CDR2 YYNGEE. With 0 bases removed from V and 8 bases from J, the gap between germline ends came to 14 bases. The CDR3 coding sequence is TGTGCCAGCAGCGTAGCCGGAGGGGCAGCCGAAGCTTTCTTT. Protein: CASSVAGGAAEAFF.

The chain couples TRBV7-9 to TRBJ1-4; 8 nucleotides align to TRBD1. Germline V gene data show CDR1 as SEHNR and CDR2 as FQNEAQ (reference sequence). J was trimmed by 4 bases and V by 5 bases; bases with no gene match: 3. CDR3 length equals 14 residues. In nucleotides, the CDR3 is TGTGCCAGCAGCCCGGGACAGGTTAATGAAAAACTGTTTTTT. Translation gives CASSPGQVNEKLFF.

The genes are TRBV6-2 or TRBV6-3 and TRBJ1-2; D possibly corresponds to TRBD1 (5 bases). This CDR3 is 16 amino acids long. The germline gives CDR1 MNHEY, CDR2 SVGEGT. The V end lost 5 bases, the J end lost 7 bases, and 23 bases lay between the germline ends. The CDR3 region has the DNA TGTGCCAGCAGTAACACCGGGACGGGGGAGGAGTCTGGCTACACCTTC. Protein sequence: CASSNTGTGEESGYTF.

The chain joins TRBV5-4 to TRBJ2-3; D not certain. V gave up 0 bases and J gave up 1 base, with 6 bases separating them. The germline gives CDR1 SGHNT, CDR2 YYREEE (reference sequence). The CDR3 loop spans 14 amino acids. CDR3: CASSLALGTDTQYF. The CDR3 DNA reads TGTGCCAGCAGCTTGGCGCTAGGCACAGATACGCAGTATTTT.

The rearrangement uses TRBV19 and TRBJ2-2, with 12 nucleotides matching TRBD2. This CDR3 spans 15 amino acids. CDR1 and CDR2 (germline): LNHDA, SQIVND (reference sequence). The V gene end was trimmed by 4 bases and the J gene end by 5 bases; junction bases not matched to a gene: 2. The CDR3 region has the DNA TGTGCCAGTAGTACCGGACTAGCGGGAACCGGGGAGCTGTTTTTT. Translated, it gives CASSTGLAGTGELFF.

This chain connects TRBV11-1 to TRBJ2-6, with D perhaps given as TRBD1 or TRBD2 (6 bases each). This CDR3 is built from 14 residues. CDR1 SGHAT and CDR2 FQDESV come from the germline V gene (reference sequence). Trimming shortened V by 3 bases and J by 7 bases, and 10 bases separated the two germline ends. Here the CDR3 DNA reads TGTGCCAGCAGCTTTGGGGGGCCAGCCAACGTCCTGACTTTC. This sequence encodes CASSFGGPANVLTF.

The CDR3 protein is CASSQVRRTGGRETQYF. DNA of the CDR3: TGTGCCAGCAGCCAGGTCCGTCGGACAGGGGGTCGGGAGACCCAGTACTTC. The gene calls are TRBV14 and TRBJ2-5; 10 bases fit TRBD1. The CDR3 length is 17 residues. V trimming: 3 bases; J trimming: 5 bases; junction bases outside the gene matches: 12. In germline, CDR1 is SGHDN, CDR2 FVKESK.

The chain employs TRBV24-1 and TRBJ2-2; 8 nucleotides align to TRBD1. The CDR3 is made up of 15 amino acids. Germline V gene lookup returns CDR1 KGHDR and CDR2 SFDVKD. The junction had 9 bases not matched to a gene; V was cut back by 12 bases and J by 1 base. CDR3 DNA: TGTGCCGCGTTAGACAGGGGTCGGAACACCGGGGAGCTGTTTTTT. This sequence encodes CAALDRGRNTGELFF.

This CDR3 reads CATGTETNQETQYF. The CDR3 DNA sequence: TGTGCCACCGGGACAGAGACCAACCAAGAGACCCAGTACTTC. This rearrangement joins TRBV2 to TRBJ2-5, with 7 bases lining up with TRBD1. Germline V gene lookup returns CDR1 SNHLY and CDR2 FYNNEI. This CDR3 has 14 residues. Germline trimming cut 10 bases from V and 0 bases from J; bases unmatched to any gene: 8.

The chain combines TRBV21-1 with TRBJ2-5; no DNA check was done on the table's D call, TRBD2. TRBV21-1 is recorded as a pseudogene. There are 14 residues in the CDR3. CDR3 residues: CASTGTSGLETQYF. Here the CDR3 DNA reads TGTGCCAGCACCGGGACTAGCGGACTAGAGACCCAGTACTTC.

The chain uses TRBV20-1 and TRBJ2-4; a possible D gene is TRBD2 (5 bases). Germline-derived CDR1 and CDR2 are DFQATT and SNEGSKA (reference sequence). The CDR3 runs to 13 residues. V lost 6 bases and J 7 bases, leaving 16 bases between the germline ends. The CDR3: CSADYPRSNIQYF. The CDR3 DNA reads TGCAGTGCCGACTATCCCAGATCGAACATTCAGTACTTC.

The J gene is TRBJ1-5, the V gene TRBV19; no reliable D call. The germline gives CDR1 LNHDA, CDR2 SQIVND (reference sequence). The germline V and J ends were trimmed by 3 bases and 7 bases, with 16 bases remaining between them. The CDR3 sequence is 15 residues long. The DNA for the CDR3 is TGTGCCAGTAGTATCGGCCCGGTGGGGAAACAGCCCCAGCATTTT. This encodes CASSIGPVGKQPQHF.

This rearrangement joins TRBV20-1 to TRBJ2-4; TRBD2 matches at 14 bases. V lost 1 base and J lost 15; bases outside the gene matches: 8. The CDR3 is 14 residues long. Germline V CDR1 and CDR2: DFQATT, SNEGSKA (reference sequence). The CDR3 loop reads CSARVGLAGGPTYF. The CDR3 coding sequence is TGCAGTGCTAGAGTCGGACTAGCGGGAGGCCCTACGTACTTC.

Only a few counts were recorded for this clonotype. V gene TRBV29-1 combines with J gene TRBJ2-7; no clear D. The CDR3 consists of 11 residues. The V end was cut by 4 bases, the J end by 8 bases, with 12 bases between. The germline gives CDR1 SQVTM, CDR2 ANQGSEA. The DNA of the CDR3 is TGCAGCGTTGGCGTCAGTTTAAAGCAGTACTTC. It yields the protein CSVGVSLKQYF.

The chain recombines TRBV14 with TRBJ2-2, with 9 bases lining up with TRBD1. V lost 3 bases to trimming and J lost 0 bases; unmatched junction nucleotides: 8. In germline, CDR1 is SGHDN, CDR2 FVKESK. There are 18 residues in the CDR3. The CDR3 coding sequence is TGTGCCAGCAGCCAGTTACCGGGACAGGGTACGAACACCGGGGAGCTGTTTTTT. Residues: CASSQLPGQGTNTGELFF.

V and J are TRBV24-1 and TRBJ2-1; tentatively, D is TRBD2 (6 bases). The CDR3 loop spans 15 amino acids. Germline values: CDR1 KGHDR, CDR2 SFDVKD. Trimming took off 3 bases at V and 8 bases at J, with 16 bases between the two ends. The CDR3 nucleotides read TGTGCCACCAGTGATAATAGACTAGTTACCCATGAGCAGTTCTTC. Its protein product is CATSDNRLVTHEQFF.

The rearrangement uses TRBV23-1 and TRBJ1-1; D gene ambiguous. TRBV23-1 counts as an open reading frame of uncertain function. V was trimmed by 8 bases and J by 1 base, leaving 14 bases between them. The CDR3 covers 14 residues. The CDR3 reads CASANWTENTEAFF. In nucleotides, the CDR3 is TGCGCCAGCGCGAACTGGACGGAGAACACTGAAGCTTTCTTT.

The CDR3 here is CASSPNLHRVETQYF. CDR3 coding DNA: TGTGCCAGCAGCCCTAATCTACACAGGGTAGAGACCCAGTACTTC. The V call is TRBV7-6, the J call TRBJ2-5, with a possible D match to TRBD1 (6 bases). This CDR3 contains 15 residues. V lost 5 bases and J lost 4, with 17 bases in between. CDR1 SGHVS and CDR2 FNYEAQ come from the germline V gene. The entire variable domain, with the rest obtained from reference TRBV7-6 and TRBJ2-5, is as follows: GAGVSQSPRYKVTKRGQDVALRCDPISGHVSLYWYRQALGQGPEFLTYFNYEAQQDKSGLPNDRFSAERPEGSISTLTIQRTEQRDSAMYRCASSPNLHRVETQYFGPGTRLLVL.

J is TRBJ1-1 and V is TRBV29-1, with TRBD1 matching over 8 bases. The length of the CDR3 is 13 residues. Germline trimming cut 4 bases from V and 3 bases from J; bases unmatched to any gene: 4. Germline CDR1 SQVTM, CDR2 ANQGSEA. In nucleotides, the CDR3 is TGCAGCGTTGGACAGGGGTCGGACACTGAAGCTTTCTTT. Its translation: CSVGQGSDTEAFF.

The chain recombines TRBV23-1 with TRBJ1-1; 7 nucleotides match TRBD1. TRBV23-1 is an ORF, and what it does is uncertain. V shed 8 bases, J shed 5 bases, and the junction held 11 bases outside the gene matches. The CDR3 sequence is 14 residues long. The CDR3 is CASGRMTGSTEAFF. The CDR3 DNA reads as TGCGCCAGCGGCCGTATGACAGGGAGTACTGAAGCTTTCTTT.

This sequence joins TRBV6-2 or TRBV6-3 and TRBJ2-1; TRBD2 matches at 7 bases. The germline V gene has CDR1 MNHEY and CDR2 SVGEGT. The CDR3 has 14 amino acids. After removal of 8 bases from V and 9 bases from J, the junction contained 13 bases not matched to a gene. The CDR3 bases are TGTGCCAGCTGGAGCACTAGCGCAATCGGTGAGCAGTTCTTC. Protein: CASWSTSAIGEQFF.

The gene calls are TRBV6-2 or TRBV6-3 and TRBJ2-1, with 11 positions matching TRBD2. The germline V gene has CDR1 MNHEY and CDR2 SVGEGT. With V trimmed by 4 bases and J by 5 bases, 10 bases remained unmatched. The CDR3 runs to 17 residues. CDR3: CASSSTLTSGGHNEQFF. CDR3 in DNA: TGTGCCAGCAGTTCAACTTTAACTAGCGGGGGCCACAATGAGCAGTTCTTC.

The table lists this clonotype with a count of one. The gene calls are TRBV3-1 and TRBJ1-4; 7 bases fit TRBD1. In germline, CDR1 is LGHDT, CDR2 YNNKEL (reference sequence). V lost 2 bases, J lost 5 bases, and 8 bases stayed unmatched. CDR3 length: 16 residues. Here the CDR3 reads CASSQRKQGLNEKLFF. The CDR3 bases are TGTGCCAGCAGCCAAAGGAAACAGGGGCTGAATGAAAAACTGTTTTTT.

This clonotype was recorded a few times. This rearrangement joins TRBV7-2 to TRBJ1-2; TRBD1 might be the D (6 bases). With 5 bases removed from V and 4 bases from J, the gap between germline ends came to 8 bases. The germline CDR1 and CDR2 sequences are SGHTA and FQGNSA. There are 12 residues in the CDR3. This chain's CDR3 is CASSPQGYGYTF. Here the CDR3 DNA reads TGTGCCAGCAGCCCACAGGGCTATGGCTACACCTTC.

The CDR3 reads CSVGRGTGEQYF. DNA of the CDR3: TGCAGCGTTGGCAGGGGCACGGGCGAGCAGTACTTC. The V and J genes are TRBV29-1 and TRBJ2-7; D might be TRBD1 (6 bases). This CDR3 has 12 amino acids. CDR1 and CDR2 from the germline V gene are SQVTM and ANQGSEA. Between the trimmed V and J ends, which lost 4 bases and 6 bases, there was a span of 13 bases.